These 17 T cell receptor beta chains originate from one sample sequenced in a study of beta chain features in type 1 diabetes. Expressed TCRB transcripts were sequenced because the entire RNA isolate underwent reverse transcription. The data were produced by immunoSEQ multiplex PCR, yet TCRdb's version contains in-frame clones alone and is incomplete. Seen here are nearly 350,000 clones, roughly 9% observed once, and the top ten hold around 1%. Overall study results and limits: For Type 1 diabetes patients, all four CD4+ subsets carried TCRB CDR3s that were moderately but significantly shorter.

Their target antigens are unknown. Source material: central memory CD4+ T cells from blood. These receptors originate from a man aged 25 to 40 with type 1 diabetes.

This clone was observed at least ten times. The chain has TRBV11-2 and TRBJ2-5; D could derive from TRBD1 or TRBD2 (5 bases each). CDR3 length: 15 amino acids. Germline values: CDR1 SGHAT, CDR2 FQNNGV. Trimming pared 7 bases from V and 2 bases from J, leaving 17 bases between. CDR3 amino acids: CASTPGDVRQETQYF. In DNA, the CDR3 is TGTGCCAGCACACCTGGGGACGTAAGGCAAGAGACCCAGTACTTC. The variable domain in full, with the rest retrieved from reference TRBV11-2 and TRBJ2-5, is EAGVAQSPRYKIIEKRQSVAFWCNPISGHATLYWYQQILGQGPKLLIQFQNNGVVDDSQLPKDRFSAERLKGVDSTLKIQPAKLEDSAVYLCASTPGDVRQETQYFGPGTRLLVL.

This chain uses TRBV15 with TRBJ1-3, with D uncertain. CDR1 and CDR2 from the germline V gene are LNHNV and YYDKDF (reference sequence). The CDR3 consists of 15 residues. V lost 0 bases and J lost 0, with 6 bases in between. The CDR3 loop reads CATSRDGYSGNTIYF. The CDR3 nucleotides are TGTGCCACCAGCAGAGATGGTTACTCTGGAAACACCATATATTTT. The entire variable domain, with the rest obtained from reference TRBV15 and TRBJ1-3, is as follows: DAMVIQNPRYQVTQFGKPVTLSCSQTLNHNVMYWYQQKSSQAPKLLFHYYDKDFNNEADTPDNFQSRRPNTSFCFLDIRSPGLGDTAMYLCATSRDGYSGNTIYFGEGSWLTVV.

The V and J genes are TRBV5-1 and TRBJ1-1, with D perhaps TRBD1 (6 bases). V dropped 2 bases and J dropped 4 bases, with 15 bases sitting between them. CDR1 is SGHRS, CDR2 YFSETQ, per germline. This CDR3 has 15 residues. Here the CDR3 DNA reads TGCGCCAGCAGCTTCAACAGGGCTGAGGGCACTGAAGCTTTCTTT. Amino acid sequence: CASSFNRAEGTEAFF.

V usage is TRBV5-6 and J usage is TRBJ2-1; tentative D call: TRBD2 (6 bases). Looked up from germline, CDR1 is SGHDT and CDR2 is YYEEEE. The CDR3 has 17 amino acids. Trimming stripped 0 bases from V and 4 bases from J, with 17 bases between. The CDR3 coding sequence is TGTGCCAGCAGCTTGGGGCCCACTAGCCGAACGTACAATGAGCAGTTCTTC. Residues: CASSLGPTSRTYNEQFF. Complete variable domain (other parts from reference TRBV5-6 and TRBJ2-1): DAGVTQSPTHLIKTRGQQVTLRCSPKSGHDTVSWYQQALGQGPQFIFQYYEEEERQRGNFPDRFSGHQFPNYSSELNVNALLLGDSALYLCASSLGPTSRTYNEQFFGPGTRLTVL.

J is TRBJ2-1 and V is TRBV14, with 9 bases lining up with TRBD1. The CDR3 runs 15 residues. In germline, CDR1 is SGHDN, CDR2 FVKESK. The V gene end was trimmed by 6 bases and the J gene end by 4 bases; junction bases not matched to a gene: 7. Here the CDR3 reads CASRGGQGFYNEQFF. CDR3 DNA: TGTGCCAGCAGAGGTGGACAGGGGTTTTACAATGAGCAGTTCTTC.

The rearrangement joins TRBV2 to TRBJ2-5; TRBD1 is a possible D gene (5 bases). With 2 bases removed from V and 3 bases from J, the gap between germline ends came to 22 bases. From germline, CDR1 is SNHLY and CDR2 FYNNEI. This CDR3 contains 18 residues. The CDR3 nucleotides read TGTGCCAGCAGTGAAAAAGGTGGGGCAGGGTCGGAGAAAGAGACCCAGTACTTC. Its translation is CASSEKGGAGSEKETQYF.

The V gene is TRBV7-9, the J gene TRBJ2-7; TRBD1 matches at 8 bases. Germline V gene data show CDR1 as SEHNR and CDR2 as FQNEAQ (reference sequence). After removal of 4 bases from V and 5 bases from J, the junction contained 7 bases not matched to a gene. The CDR3 is made up of 14 amino acids. This chain's CDR3 is CASSSDREANEQYF. The CDR3 nucleotides are TGTGCCAGCAGCTCGGACAGGGAGGCCAACGAGCAGTACTTC.

A note on this clone: This specimen includes other DNA sequences encoding the same CDR3. The CDR3 DNA reads TGTGCCTGGAGTCCAGAAGAGACCCAGTACTTC. Translated, it gives CAWSPEETQYF. The genes are TRBV30 and TRBJ2-5, with no clear D. Germline V CDR1 and CDR2: GTSNPN, SVGIG (reference sequence). The CDR3 runs to 11 residues. The V and J ends lost 2 bases and 3 bases respectively, with 4 bases between them.

This clone was picked up a small number of times. Other DNA sequences from this sample encode an identical CDR3 as well. V gene TRBV6-6 combines with J gene TRBJ1-5; D is undetermined. V dropped 0 bases and J dropped 4 bases, with 7 bases sitting between them. The CDR3 is made up of 14 amino acids. CDR1 MNHNY and CDR2 SVGAGI come from the germline V gene (reference sequence). CDR3 protein: CASSYSGQNQPQHF. DNA of the CDR3: TGTGCCAGCAGTTACTCTGGCCAGAATCAGCCCCAGCATTTT.

This clone showed up just a few times. The chain joins TRBV5-1 to TRBJ1-2; D perhaps matches TRBD1 (5 bases). Between the trimmed V and J ends, which lost 4 bases and 4 bases, there was a span of 14 bases. Germline lookup yields CDR1 SGHRS and CDR2 YFSETQ. This CDR3 spans 14 amino acids. CDR3 region: CASSPPRDAYGYTF. Written as DNA, the CDR3 is TGCGCCAGCAGCCCACCCCGGGACGCCTATGGCTACACCTTC.

This clone has only a few counts. V is TRBV9 and J is TRBJ2-4; 7 positions agree with TRBD2. CDR3 size: 13 residues. V trimming: 6 bases; J trimming: 6 bases; junction bases outside the gene matches: 6. Germline CDR1 is SGDLS and CDR2 is YYNGEE. The CDR3 sequence: CASKGTGGNIQYF. The CDR3 nucleotides read TGTGCCAGCAAAGGAACGGGGGGAAACATTCAGTACTTC.

This clone has only a few counts. The rearrangement uses TRBV6-1 and TRBJ2-3; D ambiguous. V lost 7 bases, J lost 6 bases, and 11 bases lay in between. CDR3 length: 12 residues. Per germline, CDR1 MNHNS and CDR2 SASEGT. CDR3 nucleotides: TGTGCCAGCAACCTTGCGTGGGATACGCAGTATTTT. Protein product: CASNLAWDTQYF.

The genes are TRBV5-1 and TRBJ2-1; a possible D gene is TRBD2 (5 bases). There are 13 residues in the CDR3. CDR1 SGHRS and CDR2 YFSETQ come from the germline V gene. Trimming stripped 0 bases from V and 10 bases from J, with 11 bases between. As DNA, the CDR3 is TGCGCCAGCAGCTTGGGGTGGACGGGAGAGCAGTTCTTC. Protein product: CASSLGWTGEQFF. The full variable domain, rest sourced from reference TRBV5-1 and TRBJ2-1, is KAGVTQTPRYLIKTRGQQVTLSCSPISGHRSVSWYQQTPGQGLQFLFEYFSETQRNKGNFPGRFSGRQFSNSRSEMNVSTLELGDSALYLCASSLGWTGEQFFGPGTRLTVL.

This clone appeared a few times. The CDR3 nucleotides read TGTGCCAGCAGCTTTGACAGGGGGATCAATGGCTACACCTTC. It codes for CASSFDRGINGYTF. The chain is built from TRBV7-2 and TRBJ1-2; 9 nucleotides agree with TRBD1. Losses at the gene ends were 3 bases for V and 6 bases for J; bases not matched to a gene: 5. CDR1 and CDR2 from the germline V gene are SGHTA and FQGNSA. This CDR3 has 14 amino acids.

This chain links TRBV7-9 with TRBJ2-3; D gene uncertain. The CDR3 has 14 amino acids. Per the germline V gene, CDR1 is SEHNR and CDR2 is FQNEAQ (reference sequence). V was cut by 5 bases and J by 8 bases, with 17 bases left in between. CDR3 nucleotides: TGTGCCAGCAGCCCGTCCGGCCCCCCCGTTACGCAGTATTTT. Protein product: CASSPSGPPVTQYF. The whole variable domain, filled in from reference TRBV7-9 and TRBJ2-3, reads DTGVSQNPRHKITKRGQNVTFRCDPISEHNRLYWYRQTLGQGPEFLTYFQNEAQLEKSRLLSDRFSAERPKGSFSTLEIQRTEQGDSAMYLCASSPSGPPVTQYFGPGTRLTVL.

The chain carries TRBV11-2 and TRBJ2-1; 9 bases fit TRBD2. The V segment lost 8 bases and the J segment 7 bases; nucleotides outside the gene matches: 9. CDR1 is SGHAT, CDR2 FQNNGV, per germline. This CDR3 comprises 14 residues. CDR3 loop: CASCAGGLGNEQFF. The CDR3 DNA is TGTGCCAGCTGCGCGGGGGGGCTGGGGAATGAGCAGTTCTTC. The entire variable domain, with the rest obtained from reference TRBV11-2 and TRBJ2-1, is as follows: EAGVAQSPRYKIIEKRQSVAFWCNPISGHATLYWYQQILGQGPKLLIQFQNNGVVDDSQLPKDRFSAERLKGVDSTLKIQPAKLEDSAVYLCASCAGGLGNEQFFGPGTRLTVL.

There are a few counts of this clone. The chain combines TRBV13 with TRBJ1-6; perhaps TRBD1 as D (6 bases). This CDR3 region has 15 residues. V lost 2 bases and J lost 6, with 11 bases in between. Germline CDR1 and CDR2: PRHDT and FYEKMQ (reference sequence). The CDR3 coding sequence is TGTGCCAGCAGCTTAAGGGACACCTCTAATTCACCCCTCCACTTT. Translation: CASSLRDTSNSPLHF. The variable domain in full, completed from reference TRBV13 and TRBJ1-6, reads AAGVIQSPRHLIKEKRETATLKCYPIPRHDTVYWYQQGPGQDPQFLISFYEKMQSDKGSIPDRFSAQQFSDYHSELNMSSLELGDSALYFCASSLRDTSNSPLHFGNGTRLTVT.